This TCR beta chain appears in the sequencing data of a study of blood T cell repertoires in COVID-19. Authors' processing steps: By means of reference gene primer amplification, nucleated cell counts were estimated. Assay: immunoSEQ multiplex PCR; the TCRdb copy retains only in-frame clones and omits some. V and J calls and clone size are copied from that table; D and trimming were computed from the DNA. The table shows about 300,000 clones, with 85% occurring only once. The clonotype originates from a woman in her twenties or thirties who had been exposed to COVID-19. The material sequenced was PBMCs or T cells enriched from blood (not recorded which).

The CDR3 protein is CASSIRTPTNEKLFF. The CDR3 DNA sequence: TGTGCCAGCAGTATTAGAACGCCAACTAATGAAAAACTGTTTTTT. This chain uses TRBV5-4 with TRBJ1-4; D unresolved. V was cut by 5 bases and J by 0 bases, with 11 bases left in between. CDR3 size: 15 residues. CDR1 SGHNT and CDR2 YYREEE come from the germline V gene (reference sequence).